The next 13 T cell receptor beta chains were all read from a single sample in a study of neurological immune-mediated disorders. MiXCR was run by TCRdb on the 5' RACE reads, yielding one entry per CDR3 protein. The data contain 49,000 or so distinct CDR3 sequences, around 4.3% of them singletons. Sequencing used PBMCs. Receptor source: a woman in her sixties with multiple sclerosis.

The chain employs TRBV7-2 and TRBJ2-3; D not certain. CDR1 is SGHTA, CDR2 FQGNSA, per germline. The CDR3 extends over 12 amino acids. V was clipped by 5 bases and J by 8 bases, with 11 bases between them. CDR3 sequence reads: CASSPVGPTQYF. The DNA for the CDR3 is TGTGCCAGCAGCCCGGTGGGCCCTACGCAGTATTTT.

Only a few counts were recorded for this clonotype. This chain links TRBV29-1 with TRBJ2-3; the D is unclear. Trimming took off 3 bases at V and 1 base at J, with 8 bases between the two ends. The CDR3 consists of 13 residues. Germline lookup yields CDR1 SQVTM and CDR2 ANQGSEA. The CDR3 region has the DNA TGCAGCGTTGACCCCGTGGGCACAGATACGCAGTATTTT. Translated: CSVDPVGTDTQYF.

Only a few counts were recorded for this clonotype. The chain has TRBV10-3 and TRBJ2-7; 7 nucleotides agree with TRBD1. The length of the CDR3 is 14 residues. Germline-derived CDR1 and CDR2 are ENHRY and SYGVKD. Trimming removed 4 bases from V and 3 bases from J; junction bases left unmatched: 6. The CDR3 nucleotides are TGTGCCATCAGTGCAGAGGGGGCCCGCTACGAGCAGTACTTC. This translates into CAISAEGARYEQYF.

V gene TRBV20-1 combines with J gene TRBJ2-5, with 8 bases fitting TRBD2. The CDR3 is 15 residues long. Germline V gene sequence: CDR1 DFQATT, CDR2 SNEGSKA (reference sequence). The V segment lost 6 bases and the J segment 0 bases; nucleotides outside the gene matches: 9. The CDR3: CSAALTSGNQETQYF. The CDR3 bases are TGCAGTGCCGCCCTTACTAGCGGCAACCAAGAGACCCAGTACTTC.

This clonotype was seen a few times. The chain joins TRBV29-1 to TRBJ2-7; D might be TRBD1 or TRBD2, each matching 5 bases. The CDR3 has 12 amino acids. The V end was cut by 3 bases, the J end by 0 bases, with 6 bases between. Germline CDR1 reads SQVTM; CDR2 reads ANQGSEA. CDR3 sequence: CSVEGPSYEQYF. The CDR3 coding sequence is TGCAGCGTTGAGGGACCCTCCTACGAGCAGTACTTC.

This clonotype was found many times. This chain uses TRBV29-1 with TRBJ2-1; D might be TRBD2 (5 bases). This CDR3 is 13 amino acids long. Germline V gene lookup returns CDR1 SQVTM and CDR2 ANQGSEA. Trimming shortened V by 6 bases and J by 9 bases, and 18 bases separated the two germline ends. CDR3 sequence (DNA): TGCAGCGTCCTAAGGGTGCTAGCCGTTGAGCAGTTCTTC. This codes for CSVLRVLAVEQFF.

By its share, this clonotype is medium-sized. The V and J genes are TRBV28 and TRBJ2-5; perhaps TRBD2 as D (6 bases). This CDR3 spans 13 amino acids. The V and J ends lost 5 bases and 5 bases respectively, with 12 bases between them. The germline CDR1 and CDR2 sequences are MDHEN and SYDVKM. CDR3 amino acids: CASSRGAEETQYF. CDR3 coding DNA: TGTGCCAGCAGTCGCGGGGCGGAGGAGACCCAGTACTTC.

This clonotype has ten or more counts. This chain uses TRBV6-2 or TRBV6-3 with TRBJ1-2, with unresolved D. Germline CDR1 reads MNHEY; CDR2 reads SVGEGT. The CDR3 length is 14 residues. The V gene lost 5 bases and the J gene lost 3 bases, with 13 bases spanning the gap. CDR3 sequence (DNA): TGTGCCAGCAGTACCCGGGAAGAGCACTATGGCTACACCTTC. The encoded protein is CASSTREEHYGYTF.

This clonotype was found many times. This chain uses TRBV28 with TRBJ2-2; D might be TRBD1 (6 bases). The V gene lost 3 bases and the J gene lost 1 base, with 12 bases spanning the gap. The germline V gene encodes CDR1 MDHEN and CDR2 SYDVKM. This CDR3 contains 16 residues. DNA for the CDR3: TGTGCCAGCAGTTTTTATACAGGGAGGAACACCGGGGAGCTGTTTTTT. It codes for CASSFYTGRNTGELFF.

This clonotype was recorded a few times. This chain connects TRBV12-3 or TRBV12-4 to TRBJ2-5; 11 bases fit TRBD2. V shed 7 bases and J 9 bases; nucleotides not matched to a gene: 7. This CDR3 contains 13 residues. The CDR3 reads CASTTTSGVAQYF. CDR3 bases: TGTGCCAGCACCACGACTAGCGGGGTAGCCCAGTACTTC.

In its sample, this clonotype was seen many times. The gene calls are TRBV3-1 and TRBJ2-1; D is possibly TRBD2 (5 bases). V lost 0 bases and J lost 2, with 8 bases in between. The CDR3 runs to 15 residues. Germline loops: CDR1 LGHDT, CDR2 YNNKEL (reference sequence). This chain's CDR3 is CASSQDQRPYNEQFF. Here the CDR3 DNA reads TGTGCCAGCAGCCAAGACCAGCGGCCCTACAATGAGCAGTTCTTC.

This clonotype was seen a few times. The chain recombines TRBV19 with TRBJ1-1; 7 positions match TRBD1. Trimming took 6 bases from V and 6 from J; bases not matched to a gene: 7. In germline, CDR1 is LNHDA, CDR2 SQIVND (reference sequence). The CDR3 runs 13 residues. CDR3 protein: CASSVTGTPEAFF. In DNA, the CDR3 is TGTGCCAGTAGCGTGACAGGGACCCCTGAAGCTTTCTTT. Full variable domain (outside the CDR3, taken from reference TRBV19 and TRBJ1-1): DGGITQSPKYLFRKEGQNVTLSCEQNLNHDAMYWYRQDPGQGLRLIYYSQIVNDFQKGDIAEGYSVSREKKESFPLTVTSAQKNPTAFYLCASSVTGTPEAFFGQGTRLTVV.

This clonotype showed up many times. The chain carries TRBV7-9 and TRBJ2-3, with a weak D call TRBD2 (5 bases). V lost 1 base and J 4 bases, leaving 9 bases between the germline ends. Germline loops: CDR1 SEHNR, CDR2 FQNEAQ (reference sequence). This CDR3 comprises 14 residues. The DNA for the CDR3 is TGTGCCAGCAGCTTAGTACTAGTCGCAGATACGCAGTATTTT. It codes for CASSLVLVADTQYF.